This T cell receptor (beta chain) was identified during a study of human T cells and chemical hapten exposure. About the research overall: Per-sample TCR yield variation was attributed mainly to small pooled library volume differences.

Deletions cut 3 bases from V and 7 bases from J, with 6 bases between. The CDR3 is 10 residues long. CDR1 is SQVTM, CDR2 ANQGSEA, per germline. This clonotype came up many times. What it recognizes is unknown. As the library was built, unique molecular identifiers were attached to individual cDNA molecules. A single record per CDR3 protein comes from TCRdb applying MiXCR to the RACE reads. The repertoire holds 65,000 to 95,000 distinct CDR3 sequences, with approximately 8.6% as singletons. Findings and limits, study-wide: The number of TCRs over 1 in 1000 frequency stayed unchanged after DPC.

Time point in this sample: healthy volunteer bleed at 6 weeks. The authors' total RNA extraction used unfractionated whole blood. The source material was whole blood. The source is a female donor in good health. Some clones in this sample may be carry-over from other donors' samples. The gene calls are TRBV29-1 and TRBJ1-2; no firm D call. CDR3 coding DNA: TGCAGCGTTGACGTTTCTGGCTACACCTTC. It is translated as CSVDVSGYTF.